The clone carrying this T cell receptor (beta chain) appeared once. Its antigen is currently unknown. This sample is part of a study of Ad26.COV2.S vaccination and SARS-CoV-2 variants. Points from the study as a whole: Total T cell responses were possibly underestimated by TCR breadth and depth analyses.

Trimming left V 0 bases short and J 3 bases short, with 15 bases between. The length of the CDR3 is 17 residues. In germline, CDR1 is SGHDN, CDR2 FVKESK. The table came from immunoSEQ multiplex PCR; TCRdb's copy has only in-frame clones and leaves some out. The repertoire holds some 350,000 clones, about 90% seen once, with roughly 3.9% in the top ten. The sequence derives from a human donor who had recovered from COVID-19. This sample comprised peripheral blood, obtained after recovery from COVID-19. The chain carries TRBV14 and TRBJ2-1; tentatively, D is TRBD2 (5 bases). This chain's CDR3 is CASSQDRGGLLYNEQFF. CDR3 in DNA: TGTGCCAGCAGCCAAGATCGCGGCGGACTCCTCTACAATGAGCAGTTCTTC.